Below are 5 T cell receptor beta chains sequenced from a single sample in a study of T cell clonality in common variable immunodeficiency (dated by TCRdb to between 2014 and 2016). Libraries were constructed by the immunoSEQ multiplex PCR assay. TCRdb holds this immuneACCESS table with in-frame rearrangements only. Some clones are missing; in checked studies, unresolved V genes explain under half, and the rest has no known cause. The data for this sample show around 29,000 clones, each detected more than once. 10% to 15% of the sample is taken by the ten largest. Sequencing input: peripheral blood mononuclear cells. The source is a person aged 18-70 years in good health.

This clone was picked up many times. The CDR3 is cut off 3 residues early in the read; its end comes from the germline J gene. This chain connects TRBV20-1 to TRBJ2-5, with 12 nucleotides matching TRBD2. CDR3 size: 12 residues. Germline V gene lookup returns CDR1 DFQATT and CDR2 SNEGSKA (reference sequence). The part of the CDR3 DNA that was read is TGCAGCCAGACTAGCGGGGGAGTGACC. It codes for CSQTSGGVT. The whole CDR3 protein reads CSQTSGGVTQYF.

Many counts were recorded for this clone. The missing CDR3 end, 3 residues past where the read stops, is filled in from the germline J gene. This chain links TRBV20-1 with TRBJ2-5; TRBD2 agrees at 8 bases. This CDR3 spans 15 amino acids. The germline gives CDR1 DFQATT, CDR2 SNEGSKA (reference sequence). V shed 3 bases, J shed 3 bases, and the junction held 9 bases outside the gene matches. The CDR3 spells CSASPGTSGKETQYF. The covered CDR3 bases are TGCAGTGCTAGCCCCGGGACTAGTGGGAAAGAGACC.

This clone has more than one count but fewer than ten. From the germline J gene comes the end of the CDR3, since the read stops 3 residues before it. The rearrangement joins TRBV7-9 to TRBJ1-2; D is perhaps TRBD1 (5 bases). The CDR3 has 15 amino acids. Germline CDR1 reads SEHNR; CDR2 reads FQNEAQ (reference sequence). The sequenced CDR3 bases are TGTGCCAGCAGCTTCACCACGGGGGGTGTCTACGAC. Protein product: CASSFTTGGVYD. The full CDR3 reads CASSFTTGGVYDYTF.

By frequency in the sample, this clone is large (0.1 to 1%). Read data end 3 residues before the CDR3 end; the end is taken from the germline J gene. The rearrangement uses TRBV28 and TRBJ2-2; D is ambiguous. Trimming left V 2 bases short and J 7 bases short, with 8 bases between. The CDR3 has 13 amino acids. The germline gives CDR1 MDHEN, CDR2 SYDVKM. The sequenced part of the CDR3 DNA is TGTGCCAGCAGTTTAGAGGTTTTCGGGGAG. This translates into CASSLEVFGE. The whole CDR3 sequence is CASSLEVFGELFF.

This clone was picked up many times. The CDR3 extends 3 residues past the end of the read, so its final part is completed from the germline J gene. The chain joins TRBV6-1 to TRBJ2-7; 8 bases are shared with TRBD1. The CDR3 runs to 14 residues. V trimming: 4 bases; J trimming: 2 bases; junction bases outside the gene matches: 4. Germline V CDR1 and CDR2: MNHNS, SASEGT. CDR3 protein: CASSAWTGTYEQYF. The CDR3 bases that were read are TGTGCCAGCAGTGCTTGGACAGGGACCTACGAG.